This T cell receptor beta chain was obtained from a study of T cells in Graves' hyperthyroidism and ophthalmopathy. Orbital computed tomography and thyroid ultrasound, together with serum TRAb and thyroxine and clinical symptoms, were used for diagnoses. CDR3 length: 14 residues. Germline CDR1 DFQATT, CDR2 SNEGSKA (reference sequence). There are a few counts of this clonotype. The CDR3 regions of TCR beta were amplified from RNA transcripts. The TCR CDR3 first-round RT-PCR relied on the HTBI primer set. TCRdb re-analysed the multiplex PCR reads in MiXCR, keeping a single row per CDR3 protein. The table has approximately 600,000 distinct CDR3 sequences, less than 25% seen once.

The specimen was blood. The chain employs TRBV20-1 and TRBJ2-3; D perhaps matches TRBD2 (6 bases). This receptor was taken from a man under 40 with Graves' ophthalmopathy. CDR3 residues: CSTGGEWGTDTQYF. The CDR3 coding sequence is TGCAGCACCGGCGGGGAATGGGGCACAGATACGCAGTATTTT.